The subject of this entry is one T cell receptor beta chain. As yet, its antigen is unknown. The source of the sample is a study of cytomegalovirus exposure and HLA in healthy donors. The CDR3 runs to 15 residues. V shed 6 bases, J shed 6 bases, and the junction held 9 bases outside the gene matches. Germline CDR1 is MNHNY and CDR2 is SVGAGI (reference sequence). Points from the study as a whole: Trimming of TCR beta V- and J-genes showed a link, identified in a later analysis, to a missense DCLRE1C variant.

PCR was performed using 60 Vbeta and 13 Jbeta primers. Only in-frame clones appear in the TCRdb table, and some are missing; sequencing was by immunoSEQ multiplex PCR. The table includes roughly 88,000 clones, approximately 76% detected once. This TCR was recovered from a young man in good health and CMV-seropositive. The J gene is TRBJ2-1, the V gene TRBV6-6; 9 positions match TRBD2. Sequenced material: PBMCs. The CDR3 sequence: CASSPSGRSGNEQFF. In DNA form, the CDR3 reads TGTGCCAGCAGCCCAAGCGGGAGGTCTGGCAATGAGCAGTTCTTC.